Below are 3 T cell receptor beta chains sequenced from a single sample in a study of cytomegalovirus exposure and HLA in healthy donors. Primers: 60 Vbeta forward and 13 Jbeta reverse. Measured with immunoSEQ multiplex PCR; TCRdb has only the in-frame clones, and not every one. The sample lists about 230,000 clones; around four fifths were seen once. Sequenced material: PBMCs. These receptors were collected from a boy aged 5-17 years in good health and CMV-seronegative.

The V gene is TRBV5-1, the J gene TRBJ2-7; TRBD1 matches at 8 bases. The V gene end was trimmed by 4 bases and the J gene end by 6 bases; junction bases not matched to a gene: 3. Germline assignment: CDR1 SGHRS and CDR2 YFSETQ. CDR3 length equals 12 residues. The CDR3, as DNA: TGCGCCAGCAGCCCCGACAGGGGCGAGCAGTACTTC. It yields the protein CASSPDRGEQYF.

The CDR3 is CASSFKAGPLGAEAFF. The CDR3 DNA is TGTGCCAGCAGTTTTAAGGCGGGGCCTCTAGGAGCTGAAGCTTTCTTT. The chain carries TRBV7-3 and TRBJ1-1; TRBD1 might be the D (5 bases). Germline assignment: CDR1 SGHTA and CDR2 FQGTGA. CDR3 length: 16 amino acids. V was trimmed by 6 bases and J by 6 bases, leaving 23 bases between them. The full variable domain, rest sourced from reference TRBV7-3 and TRBJ1-1, is GAGVSQTPSNKVTEKGKYVELRCDPISGHTALYWYRQSLGQGPEFLIYFQGTGAADDSGLPNDRFFAVRPEGSVSTLKIQRTERGDSAVYLCASSFKAGPLGAEAFFGQGTRLTVV.

The chain recombines TRBV25-1 with TRBJ2-7; the match to TRBD1 covers 10 bases. Trimming took 6 bases from V and 2 from J; bases not matched to a gene: 4. CDR1 is MGHDK and CDR2 is SYGVNS in the germline V gene. The CDR3 contains 14 residues. Here the CDR3 reads CASRVDRGPYEQYF. The CDR3 nucleotides read TGTGCCAGCAGGGTTGACAGGGGGCCCTACGAGCAGTACTTC.